This T cell receptor beta chain was obtained from a study of blood T cell repertoires in COVID-19. Study at large: Sample material is recorded as cDNA or gDNA derived from T cells, B-cell-depleted T cells, or PBMCs.

The table came from immunoSEQ multiplex PCR; TCRdb's copy has only in-frame clones and leaves some out. The sample lists under 300,000 clones, about nine tenths occurring once. Trimming shortened V by 3 bases and J by 0 bases, and 12 bases separated the two germline ends. Germline loops: CDR1 DFQATT, CDR2 SNEGSKA (reference sequence). The CDR3 consists of 14 residues. The sequencing input was peripheral blood. This clonotype originated in a man in his sixties who had recovered from COVID-19. The chain uses TRBV20-1 and TRBJ2-7; D ambiguous. The CDR3 spells CSASGFVSSYEQYF. As DNA, the CDR3 is TGCAGTGCTAGTGGGTTTGTGAGCTCCTACGAGCAGTACTTC.